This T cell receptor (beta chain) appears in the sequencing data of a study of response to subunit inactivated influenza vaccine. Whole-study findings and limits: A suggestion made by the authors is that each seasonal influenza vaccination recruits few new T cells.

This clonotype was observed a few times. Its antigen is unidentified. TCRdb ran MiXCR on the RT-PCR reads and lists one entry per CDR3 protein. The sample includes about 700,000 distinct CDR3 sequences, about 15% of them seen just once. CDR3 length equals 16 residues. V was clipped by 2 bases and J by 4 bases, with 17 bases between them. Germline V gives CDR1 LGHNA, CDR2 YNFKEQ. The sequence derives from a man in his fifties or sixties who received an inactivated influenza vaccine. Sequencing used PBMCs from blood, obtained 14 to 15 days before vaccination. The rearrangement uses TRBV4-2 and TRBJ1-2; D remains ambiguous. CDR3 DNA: TGTGCCAGCAGCCAAACCGGGCCCCCTGCGGGCTATGGCTACACCTTC. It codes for CASSQTGPPAGYGYTF.